This T cell receptor (beta chain) originates from a study of response to subunit inactivated influenza vaccine. V lost 3 bases to trimming and J lost 9 bases, with 17 bases between them. CDR3 size: 14 residues. Study observations and caveats: With each seasonal influenza vaccination, the authors suggested, few new T cells are recruited.

TCRdb reprocessed the RT-PCR reads with MiXCR, giving one entry per CDR3 protein. Of some 520,000 distinct CDR3 sequences listed, 16% are singletons. This clonotype appeared many times. As yet, its antigen is unknown. The clonotype was recovered from a man aged 45 to 70 who received an inactivated influenza vaccine. Specimen: CD4+ T cells sorted from PBMCs, collected around 25 months after vaccination. This chain uses TRBV12-3 or TRBV12-4 with TRBJ2-5; the D gene could be TRBD1 or TRBD2 (5 bases each). CDR3 nucleotide sequence: TGTGCCAGCAGTTTGATGGCAAGAGAGGGGTCCCAGTACTTC. This gives the protein CASSLMAREGSQYF.